Listed below are T cell receptor beta chains from one sample, sequenced in a study of T-cell reconstitution after alpha-beta-depleted transplantation in children. MiXCR was run by TCRdb on the PCR reads, yielding one entry per CDR3 protein. The sample records hundreds of thousands of distinct CDR3 sequences, 10% to 15% being singletons. The source material was PBMCs, mostly from graft donor cells, sampled 360 days after TCRalphabeta/CD19-depleted stem cell transplant. These receptor sequences come from a male patient between 5 and 17 years old who had a stem cell transplant for acute myeloid leukemia, so the T cells may come from the graft donor. Each CDR3 is given with its conserved first and last residue. The D gene is left open where the match is weak. Expanded clones are given a class, and other clones once, few, many or no size at all.

V	size	D	J	DNA	CDR3
TRBV7-3	.	TRBD2	TRBJ2-1	TGTGCCAGCAGCTATGCGGGAGGGTATGGTAATGAGCAGTTCTTC	CASSYAGGYGNEQFF
TRBV15	many	TRBD1	TRBJ2-4	TGTGCCACCAGCAGGGCAGACAGGGGGCGGGTGGACAAAAACATTCAGTACTTC	CATSRADRGRVDKNIQYF
TRBV29-1	many	.	TRBJ2-5	TGCAGCGTTGCCCAACTACTCACCGGGGAGACCCAGTACTTC	CSVAQLLTGETQYF
TRBV7-6	.	TRBD1	TRBJ2-7	TGTGCCAGCAGCTTAGAACAGGGGGACTACGAGCAGTACTTC	CASSLEQGDYEQYF
TRBV3-1	.	.	TRBJ2-7	TGTGCCAGCAGCCAAGGTCCGGGAGAGGGGTCCTACGAGCAGTACTTC	CASSQGPGEGSYEQYF
TRBV4-3	.	TRBD2	TRBJ2-1	TGCGCCAGCAGCCAAGATAGGCCGGGAGGGCCGAGCAATGAGCAGTTCTTC	CASSQDRPGGPSNEQFF
TRBV14	many	.	TRBJ1-1	TGTGCCAGCAGCCTCAAAGGGGCCACTGAAGCTTTCTTT	CASSLKGATEAFF
TRBV9	.	.	TRBJ2-2	TGTGCCAGCAGCGTAGATCTTATACGGGTGCCAAACACCGGGGAGCTGTTTTTT	CASSVDLIRVPNTGELFF
TRBV25-1	many	TRBD2	TRBJ2-1	TGTGCCAGCAAGACTAGCGGGGGGATCAATGAGCAGTTCTTC	CASKTSGGINEQFF
TRBV20-1	.	.	TRBJ2-2	TGCAGTGCTAGGGGTGGGGCGCACACCGGGGAGCTGTTTTTT	CSARGGAHTGELFF
TRBV9	.	TRBD2	TRBJ2-3	TGTGCCAGCAGCGCCCTAGGCGGGAGGCGACCTCCGGCGATAGATACGCAGTATTTT	CASSALGGRRPPAIDTQYF
TRBV12-3/TRBV12-4	few	.	TRBJ2-7	TGTGCCAGCAGTTTAAGTAGTTCCTCCTACGAGCAGTACTTC	CASSLSSSSYEQYF
TRBV6-5	many	TRBD2	TRBJ2-3	TGTGCCAGCAGTTACCCCGGACTAGCGGGGAGGGATACGCAGTATTTT	CASSYPGLAGRDTQYF
TRBV7-8	few	.	TRBJ2-1	TGTGCCAGCACTCTTACACTGGAGTTCTCCTACAATGAGCAGTTCTTC	CASTLTLEFSYNEQFF
TRBV11-2	.	.	TRBJ2-5	TGTGCCAGCAGCTTAGTTCCGGTACAAGAGACCCAGTACTTC	CASSLVPVQETQYF
TRBV19	.	.	TRBJ2-2	TGTGCCAGTATAGGGGAGGAGGAGCTGTTTTTT	CASIGEEELFF
TRBV9	.	TRBD1	TRBJ2-3	TGTGCCAGCAGTAGACAGGGGTTAGGAAGCACAGATACGCAGTATTTT	CASSRQGLGSTDTQYF
TRBV7-7	once	.	TRBJ2-7	TGTGCTAGCAGTAGTAGACTAGGGGCCTCCTACGAGCAGTACTTC	CASSSRLGASYEQYF
TRBV6-5	.	.	TRBJ2-6	TGTGCCAGCAGTTACTCGAATGGGAATCCTGGGGCCAACGTCCTGACTTTC	CASSYSNGNPGANVLTF
TRBV20-1	few	TRBD2	TRBJ2-1	TGCAGTGCGAAAACTAGCGGCGCCTACAATGAGCAGTTCTTC	CSAKTSGAYNEQFF
TRBV28	many	.	TRBJ2-2	TGTGCCAGCAGTTTGGTCAGAGGCGTCTGGGTAACCGGGGAGCTGTTTTTT	CASSLVRGVWVTGELFF
TRBV9	many	.	TRBJ2-7	TGTGCCAGCAGCTTTGGACTAACCTACGAGCAGTACTTC	CASSFGLTYEQYF
TRBV2	.	TRBD2	TRBJ2-7	TGTGCCAGCAGGATGACTAGCGGGGTCGAGCAGTACTTC	CASRMTSGVEQYF
TRBV29-1	many	.	TRBJ2-7	TGCAGCGTTGGCGCGCAGGGGCTCTACGAGCAGTACTTC	CSVGAQGLYEQYF
TRBV5-8	.	TRBD2	TRBJ2-7	TGTGCCAGCAGCTTTCGGACTAGCGGGATTTTCGAGCAGTACTTC	CASSFRTSGIFEQYF
TRBV29-1	many	.	TRBJ2-1	TGCAGCGTCGGATGGGAGCAGTTCTTC	CSVGWEQFF
TRBV10-3	many	TRBD2	TRBJ2-7	TGTGCCATCAGTGAGTCGATTAGCGGGAGTATCTACGAGCAGTACTTC	CAISESISGSIYEQYF
TRBV7-6	few	TRBD2	TRBJ2-1	TGTGCCAGCAGCTTAGCTAGCGGGAGGGCCGCTGAGCAGTTCTTC	CASSLASGRAAEQFF
TRBV7-9	few	.	TRBJ2-2	TGTGCCAGCAGCTCCCGACTCGCCGGGGAGCTGTTTTTT	CASSSRLAGELFF
TRBV28	few	.	TRBJ2-7	TGTGCCAGCAGTTTGGTGCCGCTCGCCTACGAGCAGTACTTC	CASSLVPLAYEQYF
TRBV7-9	many	TRBD2	TRBJ2-7	TGTGCCAGCAGACAGGGACTAGCCTACGAGCAGTACTTC	CASRQGLAYEQYF
TRBV7-9	few	TRBD1	TRBJ1-4	TGTGCCAGCAGCTTCGAGGGGACAGGTCGAGAAAAACTGTTTTTT	CASSFEGTGREKLFF
TRBV13	few	.	TRBJ2-5	TGTGCCAGCAGCAGACTGGTATTCGAGCTTAAGGAGACCCAGTACTTC	CASSRLVFELKETQYF
TRBV20-1	many	TRBD1	TRBJ2-5	TGCAGTGCTGACGATACAGGGGAGGAGACCCAGTACTTC	CSADDTGEETQYF
TRBV7-6	many	.	TRBJ2-3	TGTGCCAGCAGCTCGTCTGGGGGGGCCGATACGCAGTATTTT	CASSSSGGADTQYF
TRBV20-1	few	.	TRBJ2-1	TGCAGTGCTAGAGATGATAGCAACAATGAGCAGTTCTTC	CSARDDSNNEQFF
TRBV5-5	once	.	TRBJ1-4	TGTGCCAGCAGCTTGGTTGGCAGCAATAATGAAAAACTGTTTTTT	CASSLVGSNNEKLFF
TRBV25-1	few	.	TRBJ2-5	TGTGCCAGCAGTGCCTATTCCGGGGAGAGAGAGACCCAGTACTTC	CASSAYSGERETQYF
TRBV20-1	.	.	TRBJ2-1	TGCAGTGCTTATTCGGACTCACCCTACAATGAGCAGTTCTTC	CSAYSDSPYNEQFF
TRBV28	.	.	TRBJ2-7	TGTGCCAGCAGCCCACTGTCAAGCTCCTACGAGCAGTACTTC	CASSPLSSSYEQYF
TRBV12-3/TRBV12-4	.	.	TRBJ2-3	TGTGCCACCCGGACAGTTAACACAGATACGCAGTATTTT	CATRTVNTDTQYF
TRBV11-1	few	.	TRBJ2-1	TGTGCCAGCAGCTTAGTGGGGACTTACAATGAGCAGTTCTTC	CASSLVGTYNEQFF
TRBV15	.	.	TRBJ2-3	TGTGCCACCAGCACCCTCGGGTTTACAGATACGCAGTATTTT	CATSTLGFTDTQYF
TRBV20-1	.	.	TRBJ2-4	TGCAGTGCCAAAACCGCTCTGAGTGGAAACATTCAGTACTTC	CSAKTALSGNIQYF
TRBV7-7	.	.	TRBJ2-5	TGTGCTAGCAGCCTGGGAGGGGGAAAGGAAGAGACCCAGTACTTC	CASSLGGGKEETQYF
TRBV20-1	many	.	TRBJ2-3	TGCAGTGCTGGGGGGGGCCTAGCGGGCACAGATACGCAGTATTTT	CSAGGGLAGTDTQYF
TRBV6-2/TRBV6-3	few	.	TRBJ2-1	TGTGCCAGCAAGGGAATCAGTTCCTACAATGAGCAGTTCTTC	CASKGISSYNEQFF
TRBV29-1	.	.	TRBJ2-2	TGCAGCGCCCGGGGGTATAGTACCGGGGAGCTGTTTTTT	CSARGYSTGELFF
TRBV7-2	few	.	TRBJ2-5	TGTGCCAGCAGCTTAGCGCGATGGGGGGGCGGACAAGAGACCCAGTACTTC	CASSLARWGGGQETQYF
TRBV20-1	.	TRBD2	TRBJ2-3	TGCAGTGCTGAGGTGTTAGCGGGGGGCACAGATACGCAGTATTTT	CSAEVLAGGTDTQYF
TRBV6-5	once	.	TRBJ2-7	TGTGCCAGCAGTTACTCGAAGGCCCTTTCCTACGAGCAGTACTTC	CASSYSKALSYEQYF
TRBV4-2	many	TRBD2	TRBJ2-5	TGTGCCAGCAGCCAAGATTCGGCTAGCGGCCAAGAGACCCAGTACTTC	CASSQDSASGQETQYF
TRBV5-1	.	TRBD2	TRBJ2-3	TGCGCCAGCAGCTTGGGACTAGCGCCTCCTAAAGCTTCTAGCACAGATACGCAGTATTTT	CASSLGLAPPKASSTDTQYF
TRBV19	few	.	TRBJ2-7	TGTGCCAGTAGTACATTTGAGCGGATGGGCTCCTACGAGCAGTACTTC	CASSTFERMGSYEQYF
TRBV6-2/TRBV6-3	.	TRBD1	TRBJ2-2	TGTGCCAGCAGTTACACCTTAAAACAGGGGGCGAACACCGGGGAGCTGTTTTTT	CASSYTLKQGANTGELFF
TRBV29-1	.	.	TRBJ2-7	TGCAGCGTCCTAAACACCTACGAGCAGTACTTC	CSVLNTYEQYF
TRBV5-4	once	TRBD2	TRBJ2-1	TGTGCCAGCAGCTTGTTACGTGGGGCTAGCGGGACTACCTACAATGAGCAGTTCTTC	CASSLLRGASGTTYNEQFF
TRBV6-5	.	.	TRBJ1-5	TGTGCCAGCAGTTACTCGGCCCTCCGAGGTGGCAATCAGCCCCAGCATTTT	CASSYSALRGGNQPQHF
TRBV7-2	.	TRBD2	TRBJ2-3	TGTGCCAGCAGCCCCATAGTTAGCGGGGGAATCGCTGCCACGCAGTATTTT	CASSPIVSGGIAATQYF